These 21 T cell receptor beta chains were sequenced from one sample in a study of blood T cells in healthy people across ages. Then a second PCR, running roughly 6 to 12 cycles, was carried out with a sample-barcoded 5' primer and a J-beta primer mix. MiXCR was run by TCRdb on the 5' RACE reads, yielding one entry per CDR3 protein. The sample lists roughly 1,800,000 distinct CDR3 sequences; about 50% were seen once. Input material: blood. The receptors shown here come from a woman in her thirties or forties in good health.

This clonotype was seen a few times. The chain links TRBV15 to TRBJ2-1; 8 bases align to TRBD2. Trimming took 4 bases from V and 7 from J; bases not matched to a gene: 9. Germline V CDR1 and CDR2: LNHNV, YYDKDF (reference sequence). The length of the CDR3 is 15 residues. The CDR3, as DNA: TGTGCCACCAGCACAATACGGGGGGGACTGAATGAGCAGTTCTTC. Protein sequence: CATSTIRGGLNEQFF.

This chain joins TRBV27 and TRBJ2-5; D might be TRBD2 (5 bases). The CDR3 extends over 16 amino acids. CDR1 is MNHEY and CDR2 is SMNVEV in the germline V gene (reference sequence). The ends were cut back, 1 base at V and 5 bases at J, with 17 bases in the middle. CDR3 loop: CASSLYLSGPAETQYF. In nucleotides, the CDR3 is TGTGCCAGCAGTTTATACTTGAGCGGCCCGGCGGAGACCCAGTACTTC.

This clonotype was observed a single time. This chain connects TRBV6-6 to TRBJ2-1, with D hard to call. CDR3 length: 15 amino acids. The germline V and J ends were trimmed by 4 bases and 4 bases, with 14 bases remaining between them. Germline V lookup: CDR1 MNHNY, CDR2 SVGAGI (reference sequence). Here the CDR3 DNA reads TGTGCCAGCAGTTCCCAGGATAAGCATTACAATGAGCAGTTCTTC. Encoded protein: CASSSQDKHYNEQFF.

The CDR3 sequence: CASSLRGHYNEQFF. In nucleotides, the CDR3 is TGTGCCAGCAGCTTACGAGGACACTACAATGAGCAGTTCTTC. This chain connects TRBV5-4 to TRBJ2-1; D may be TRBD1 (5 bases). The CDR3 is 14 amino acids. The germline V gene has CDR1 SGHNT and CDR2 YYREEE (reference sequence). The V and J ends lost 2 bases and 3 bases respectively, with 9 bases between them.

The rearrangement uses TRBV25-1 and TRBJ2-3, with D perhaps matching TRBD1 (5 bases). The germline gives CDR1 MGHDK, CDR2 SYGVNS. The germline V and J ends were trimmed by 3 bases and 2 bases, with 18 bases remaining between them. The CDR3 spans 17 residues. DNA for the CDR3: TGTGCCAGCAGTGATCCCCGGGTCAGGGAACTCACAGATACGCAGTATTTT. It codes for CASSDPRVRELTDTQYF.

This clonotype appeared a few times. V and J are TRBV6-5 and TRBJ1-2; D is perhaps TRBD1 (5 bases). This CDR3 spans 15 amino acids. Trimming pared 2 bases from V and 6 bases from J, leaving 16 bases between. Germline CDR1 is MNHEY and CDR2 is SVGAGI. Here the CDR3 reads CASSYDGTPRNGYTF. CDR3 nucleotide sequence: TGTGCCAGCAGTTACGACGGGACGCCCCGAAATGGCTACACCTTC.

This chain connects TRBV27 to TRBJ2-1; 13 bases map to TRBD2. The germline CDR1 and CDR2 sequences are MNHEY and SMNVEV (reference sequence). The CDR3 is 16 amino acids. V shed 5 bases, J shed 6 bases, and the junction held 7 bases outside the gene matches. CDR3 bases: TGTGCCAGCAGTCTCCGTGGGACTAGCGGGACCAATGAGCAGTTCTTC. This gives the protein CASSLRGTSGTNEQFF.

V and J are TRBV7-2 and TRBJ2-7, with 7 bases lining up with TRBD2. The germline V gene has CDR1 SGHTA and CDR2 FQGNSA. V was pared by 6 bases and J by 8 bases, with 10 bases of the junction left unmatched. This CDR3 contains 13 residues. The CDR3 protein is CASSQSGTLQQYF. DNA for the CDR3: TGTGCCAGCAGTCAAAGCGGGACTCTACAGCAGTACTTC.

The V call is TRBV28, the J call TRBJ2-5; 12 positions match TRBD2. Losses at the gene ends were 5 bases for V and 5 bases for J; bases not matched to a gene: 6. This CDR3 is built from 15 residues. The germline gives CDR1 MDHEN, CDR2 SYDVKM. The CDR3 DNA follows: TGTGCCAGCAGTAGGACTAGCGGGGTCGGGGAGACCCAGTACTTC. Translation gives CASSRTSGVGETQYF.

The chain combines TRBV27 with TRBJ2-1; D not certain. V was shortened by 4 bases and J by 9 bases, with 13 bases between the two germline ends. In germline, CDR1 is MNHEY, CDR2 SMNVEV (reference sequence). The CDR3 has 13 residues. The CDR3 here is CASSSTGNSEQFF. The CDR3 DNA is TGTGCCAGCAGTTCCACTGGAAATAGTGAGCAGTTCTTC.

This chain connects TRBV5-4 to TRBJ2-7; the match to TRBD1 covers 7 bases. Looked up from germline, CDR1 is SGHNT and CDR2 is YYREEE (reference sequence). The CDR3 covers 14 residues. Losses at the gene ends were 3 bases for V and 2 bases for J; bases not matched to a gene: 5. CDR3 coding DNA: TGTGCCAGCAGCTCGGCGACAGGGCCCTACGAGCAGTACTTC. Translated, it gives CASSSATGPYEQYF.

The V and J genes are TRBV7-6 and TRBJ2-1, with TRBD2 matching over 10 bases. The germline V gene encodes CDR1 SGHVS and CDR2 FNYEAQ. The junction had 10 bases not matched to a gene; V was cut back by 2 bases and J by 6 bases. The CDR3 has 17 residues. The CDR3 spells CASSLQRGGHFVNEQFF. CDR3 bases: TGTGCCAGCAGCTTACAGCGGGGGGGCCATTTCGTCAATGAGCAGTTCTTC.

This clonotype occurred a few times. V usage is TRBV7-2 and J usage is TRBJ1-2; weak D call: TRBD1 (5 bases). The ends were cut back, 5 bases at V and 0 bases at J, with 13 bases in the middle. This CDR3 is built from 15 residues. CDR1 is SGHTA and CDR2 is FQGNSA in the germline V gene. The CDR3 here is CASSPWDGANYGYTF. In DNA, the CDR3 is TGTGCCAGCAGCCCCTGGGACGGAGCTAACTATGGCTACACCTTC.

V and J are TRBV27 and TRBJ2-3; 10 nucleotides match TRBD1. Trimming took 6 bases from V and 6 from J; bases not matched to a gene: 18. This CDR3 comprises 18 residues. Germline assignment: CDR1 MNHEY and CDR2 SMNVEV (reference sequence). CDR3 sequence: CASRPGTGVLLTRDTQYF. CDR3 coding DNA: TGTGCCAGCAGACCCGGGACAGGGGTTTTACTAACGCGGGATACGCAGTATTTT.

V is TRBV20-1 and J is TRBJ2-7; 7 bases match TRBD1. Germline loops: CDR1 DFQATT, CDR2 SNEGSKA (reference sequence). Unmatched junction bases numbered 11, after V lost 6 bases and J lost 6 bases. The CDR3 contains 13 residues. The CDR3 sequence is CSATRDSISEQYF. In DNA form, the CDR3 reads TGCAGTGCGACACGGGACAGTATTTCCGAGCAGTACTTC.

The J gene is TRBJ2-7, the V gene TRBV24-1; weak D call: TRBD2 (5 bases). The germline V gene has CDR1 KGHDR and CDR2 SFDVKD. V lost 3 bases, J lost 3 bases, and 14 bases lay in between. CDR3 length equals 15 residues. CDR3 in DNA: TGTGCCACCAGTGATCCGGCACTAGGACGCTACGAGCAGTACTTC. Translation: CATSDPALGRYEQYF.

CDR3 sequence (DNA): TGTGCCAGCAGCGGTCGACCTGGGACTGATCCCCACGAGCAGTACTTC. Translated: CASSGRPGTDPHEQYF. This chain links TRBV9 with TRBJ2-7; D might be TRBD2 (6 bases). Trimming shortened V by 3 bases and J by 5 bases, and 21 bases separated the two germline ends. CDR3 length: 16 amino acids. Germline V gives CDR1 SGDLS, CDR2 YYNGEE.

This clonotype occurred a few times. The rearrangement uses TRBV7-9 and TRBJ2-4, with 7 bases aligning to TRBD2. V trimming: 3 bases; J trimming: 3 bases; junction bases outside the gene matches: 8. The CDR3 spans 16 residues. Germline V CDR1 and CDR2: SEHNR, FQNEAQ (reference sequence). This CDR3 reads CASSLREGGGKNIQYF. The CDR3 nucleotides read TGTGCCAGCAGCTTGAGGGAGGGCGGTGGCAAAAACATTCAGTACTTC.

The chain links TRBV7-9 to TRBJ2-3; D not certain. Per the germline V gene, CDR1 is SEHNR and CDR2 is FQNEAQ (reference sequence). This CDR3 spans 15 amino acids. Deletions cut 5 bases from V and 1 base from J, with 13 bases between. This chain's CDR3 is CASSPGPFGTDTQYF. CDR3 coding DNA: TGTGCCAGCAGCCCCGGACCGTTCGGCACAGATACGCAGTATTTT. The full variable domain, its missing parts supplied by reference TRBV7-9 and TRBJ2-3, is DTGVSQNPRHKITKRGQNVTFRCDPISEHNRLYWYRQTLGQGPEFLTYFQNEAQLEKSRLLSDRFSAERPKGSFSTLEIQRTEQGDSAMYLCASSPGPFGTDTQYFGPGTRLTVL.

The V call is TRBV4-3, the J call TRBJ1-6; D ambiguous. The CDR3 spans 14 residues. From germline, CDR1 is LGHNA and CDR2 YSLEER. V lost 0 bases to trimming and J lost 8 bases, with 8 bases between them. This chain's CDR3 is CASSQDRRDSPLHF. CDR3 nucleotides: TGCGCCAGCAGCCAAGATCGAAGAGATTCACCCCTCCACTTT.

This chain joins TRBV7-2 and TRBJ1-4, with 10 nucleotides matching TRBD1. Germline CDR1 SGHTA, CDR2 FQGNSA. The CDR3 covers 15 residues. V dropped 4 bases and J dropped 2; count of bases not matched to a gene: 1. The CDR3 loop reads CASSSDRGTNEKLFF. DNA for the CDR3: TGTGCCAGCAGCTCGGACAGGGGGACTAATGAAAAACTGTTTTTT.